Listed below are T cell receptor beta chains from one sample, sequenced in a study of blood T cell repertoires in COVID-19. Profiling relied on immunoSEQ multiplex PCR, and the TCRdb table lists in-frame clones only, not all of them. The data show under 200,000 clones, around 85% seen once. The sample consisted of peripheral blood. These receptors came from a woman aged 80 or over with acute or convalescent COVID-19. CDR3s include the opening cysteine and the closing phenylalanine or tryptophan. Rows give clone size only sometimes, using once, few, many, or a class for an expanded clone.

abundance,v_gene,CDR3aa
NA,TRBV7-9,CASSYTGSYEQYF
NA,TRBV12-5,CASGLVPTVLTGELFF
few,TRBV7-2,CASSSGQGRGEKLFF
NA,TRBV5-5,CASSLYATNEKLFF
NA,TRBV2,CASSKREGNTEAFF
NA,TRBV30,CAWAAGQGVYGYTF
NA,TRBV6-6,CASSYSPPVRGAFF
NA,TRBV18,CASSPSAGGPKTQYF
NA,TRBV18,CASSPPLTLGTHYGYTF
NA,TRBV27,CASSVTGTGVTDTQYF
NA,TRBV19,CASSARTSGGNEQFF
NA,TRBV11-2,CASSLYTHQPQHF